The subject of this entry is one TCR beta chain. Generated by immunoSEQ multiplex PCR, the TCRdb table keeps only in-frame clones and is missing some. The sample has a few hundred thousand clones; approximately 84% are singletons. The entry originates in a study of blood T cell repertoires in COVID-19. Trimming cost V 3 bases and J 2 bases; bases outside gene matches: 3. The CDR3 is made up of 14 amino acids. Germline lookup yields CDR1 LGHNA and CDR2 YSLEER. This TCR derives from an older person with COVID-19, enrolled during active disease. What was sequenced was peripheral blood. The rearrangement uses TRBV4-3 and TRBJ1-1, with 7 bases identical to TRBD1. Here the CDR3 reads CASSHGTDNTEAFF. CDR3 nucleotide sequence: TGCGCCAGCAGCCATGGGACAGACAACACTGAAGCTTTCTTT.